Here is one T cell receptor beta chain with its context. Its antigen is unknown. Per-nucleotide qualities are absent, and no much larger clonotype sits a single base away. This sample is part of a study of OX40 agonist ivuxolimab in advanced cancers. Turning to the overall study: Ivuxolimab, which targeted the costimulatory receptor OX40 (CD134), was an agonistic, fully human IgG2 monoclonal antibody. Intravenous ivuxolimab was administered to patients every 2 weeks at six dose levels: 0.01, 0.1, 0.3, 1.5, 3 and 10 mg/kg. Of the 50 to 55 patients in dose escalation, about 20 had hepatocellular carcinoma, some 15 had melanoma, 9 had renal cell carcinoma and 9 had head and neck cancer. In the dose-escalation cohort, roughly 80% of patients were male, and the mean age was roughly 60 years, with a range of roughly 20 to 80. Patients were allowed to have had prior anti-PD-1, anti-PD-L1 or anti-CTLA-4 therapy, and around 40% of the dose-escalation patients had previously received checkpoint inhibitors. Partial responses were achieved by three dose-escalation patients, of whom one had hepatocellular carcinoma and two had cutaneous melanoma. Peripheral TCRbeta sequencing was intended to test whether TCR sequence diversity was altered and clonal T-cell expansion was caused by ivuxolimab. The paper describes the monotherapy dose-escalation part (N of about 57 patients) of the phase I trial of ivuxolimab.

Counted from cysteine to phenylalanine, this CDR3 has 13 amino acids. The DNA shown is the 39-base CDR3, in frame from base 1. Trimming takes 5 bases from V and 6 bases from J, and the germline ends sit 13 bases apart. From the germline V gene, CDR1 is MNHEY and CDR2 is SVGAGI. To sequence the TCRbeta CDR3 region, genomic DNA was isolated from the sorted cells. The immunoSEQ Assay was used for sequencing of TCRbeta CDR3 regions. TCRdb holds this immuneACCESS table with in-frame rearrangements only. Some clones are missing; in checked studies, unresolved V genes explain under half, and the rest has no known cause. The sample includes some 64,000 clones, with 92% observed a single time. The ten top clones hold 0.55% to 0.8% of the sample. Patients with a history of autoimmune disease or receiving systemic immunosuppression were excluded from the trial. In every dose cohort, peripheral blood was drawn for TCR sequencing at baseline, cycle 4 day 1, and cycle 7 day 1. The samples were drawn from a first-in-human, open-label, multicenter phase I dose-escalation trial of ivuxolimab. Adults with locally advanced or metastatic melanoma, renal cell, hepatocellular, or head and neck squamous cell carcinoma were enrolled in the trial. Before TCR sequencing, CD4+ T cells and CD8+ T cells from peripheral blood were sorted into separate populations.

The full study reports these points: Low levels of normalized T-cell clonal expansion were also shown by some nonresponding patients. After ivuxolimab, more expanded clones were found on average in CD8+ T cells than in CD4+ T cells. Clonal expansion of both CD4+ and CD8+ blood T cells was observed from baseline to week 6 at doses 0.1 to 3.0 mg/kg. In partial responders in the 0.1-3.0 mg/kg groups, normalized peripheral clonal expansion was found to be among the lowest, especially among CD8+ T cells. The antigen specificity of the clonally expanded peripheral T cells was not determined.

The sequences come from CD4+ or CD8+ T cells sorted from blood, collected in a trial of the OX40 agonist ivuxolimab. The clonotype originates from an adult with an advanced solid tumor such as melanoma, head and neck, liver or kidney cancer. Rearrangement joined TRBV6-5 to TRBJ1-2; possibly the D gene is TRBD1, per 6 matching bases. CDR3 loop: CASSIQGNDGYTF. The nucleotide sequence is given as TGTGCCAGCAGTATACAGGGCAACGATGGCTACACCTTC.